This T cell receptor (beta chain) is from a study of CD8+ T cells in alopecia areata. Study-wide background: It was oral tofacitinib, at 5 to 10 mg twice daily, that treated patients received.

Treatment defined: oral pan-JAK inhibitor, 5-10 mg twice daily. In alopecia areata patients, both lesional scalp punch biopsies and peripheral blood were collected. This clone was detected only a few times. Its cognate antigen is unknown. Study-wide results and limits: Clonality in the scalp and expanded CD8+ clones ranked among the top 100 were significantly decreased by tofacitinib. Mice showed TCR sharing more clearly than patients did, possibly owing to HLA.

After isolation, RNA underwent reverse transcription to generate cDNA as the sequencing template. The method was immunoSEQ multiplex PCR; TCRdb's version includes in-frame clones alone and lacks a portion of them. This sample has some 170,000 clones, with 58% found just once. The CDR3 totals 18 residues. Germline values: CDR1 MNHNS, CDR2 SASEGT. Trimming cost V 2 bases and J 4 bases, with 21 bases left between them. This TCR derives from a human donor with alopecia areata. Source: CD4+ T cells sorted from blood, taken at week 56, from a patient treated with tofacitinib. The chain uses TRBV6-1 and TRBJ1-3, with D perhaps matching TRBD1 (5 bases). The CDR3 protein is CASSEFGTASSAGNTIYF. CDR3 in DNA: TGTGCCAGCAGTGAATTCGGGACGGCCAGTTCTGCCGGAAACACCATATATTTT.